The 21 T cell receptor beta chains reported below all come from one sample, sequenced in a study of yellow fever vaccine responses in identical twins. TCRdb reprocessed the RT-PCR reads via MiXCR and lists one record per CDR3 protein. The profile shows 1,000 or so distinct CDR3 sequences, nearly 80% of them singletons. This sample comprised T cells from blood (PBMCs), unsorted or a sorted subset (not recorded which), obtained before or after yellow fever vaccination (not recorded which). Receptors originate from a female donor who received the yellow fever vaccine.

This chain uses TRBV5-1 with TRBJ2-1; D is ambiguous. V dropped 0 bases and J dropped 10 bases, with 11 bases sitting between them. Germline CDR1 is SGHRS and CDR2 is YFSETQ. CDR3 length: 13 residues. CDR3 sequence reads: CASSLAREHEQFF. The CDR3 region has the DNA TGCGCCAGCAGCTTGGCTAGAGAGCACGAGCAGTTCTTC.

This rearrangement joins TRBV13 to TRBJ2-3; D is ambiguous. Trimming took off 8 bases at V and 3 bases at J, with 6 bases between the two ends. The CDR3 is 11 residues long. Germline CDR1 reads PRHDT; CDR2 reads FYEKMQ (reference sequence). For the CDR3, the DNA is TGTGCCAGCGAATTAACAGATACGCAGTATTTT. This codes for CASELTDTQYF.

The CDR3 reads CSVSGGAGSYNEQFF. In DNA form, the CDR3 reads TGCAGCGTCTCCGGAGGGGCGGGCTCCTACAATGAGCAGTTCTTC. This chain links TRBV29-1 with TRBJ2-1; D perhaps matches TRBD2 (6 bases). V was clipped by 6 bases and J by 0 bases, with 15 bases between them. This CDR3 has 15 residues. The germline V gene has CDR1 SQVTM and CDR2 ANQGSEA.

The rearrangement joins TRBV4-3 to TRBJ1-3, with D maybe TRBD1 (5 bases). V was cut by 1 base and J by 2 bases, with 9 bases left in between. This CDR3 comprises 15 residues. Germline values: CDR1 LGHNA, CDR2 YSLEER. DNA of the CDR3: TGCGCCAGCAGCCAAGGTACAGGTCCTGGAAACACCATATATTTT. Translating it yields CASSQGTGPGNTIYF.

The DNA for the CDR3 is TGCGCCAGCAGTCTACGGGGGCTAGCGGGAGACTACGAGCAGTACGTC. Residues: CASSLRGLAGDYEQYV. V usage is TRBV23-1 and J usage is TRBJ2-7, with TRBD2 identical over 10 bases. TRBV23-1 is an ORF for which the function is uncertain. Trimming removed 4 bases from V and 3 bases from J; junction bases left unmatched: 9. This CDR3 spans 16 amino acids.

J is TRBJ1-1 and V is TRBV4-1; TRBD1 aligns across 7 bases. The V gene's germline CDR1 is MGHRA and CDR2 YSYEKL. Trimming at V came to 4 bases and at J to 3 bases, leaving 11 bases not matched to a gene. The CDR3 runs to 16 residues. The CDR3 bases are TGCGCCAGCAGCCCGCTGACAGGGAGGGGCGACACTGAAGCTTTCTTT. Protein sequence: CASSPLTGRGDTEAFF.

V is TRBV11-1 and J is TRBJ2-7; D is unclear. Trimming cost V 1 base and J 3 bases, with 7 bases left between them. CDR3 size: 13 residues. Germline V CDR1 and CDR2: SGHAT, FQDESV (reference sequence). In DNA, the CDR3 is TGTGCCAGCAGCTTAGAGTCTTTCTACGAGCAGTACGTC. Translated: CASSLESFYEQYV.

The gene calls are TRBV6-2 or TRBV6-3 and TRBJ1-1, with D possibly TRBD1 on 5 matching bases. In germline, CDR1 is MNHEY, CDR2 SVGEGT. The CDR3 is 13 residues long. The V end lost 2 bases, the J end lost 2 bases, and 6 bases lay between the germline ends. CDR3 sequence reads: CASSYRDNTEAFF. The CDR3 DNA sequence: TGTGCCAGCAGTTACCGGGACAACACTGAAGCTTTCTTT.

This clonotype was counted once. This rearrangement joins TRBV30 to TRBJ1-2; 7 bases agree with TRBD1. The CDR3 has 18 residues. Germline assignment: CDR1 GTSNPN and CDR2 SVGIG (reference sequence). The V segment lost 2 bases and the J segment 0 bases; nucleotides outside the gene matches: 15. DNA of the CDR3: TGTGCCTGGAGTACCATTGGAGGACAGGACTTACCTAACTATGGCTACACCTTC. Encoded protein: CAWSTIGGQDLPNYGYTF.

The chain carries TRBV21-1 and TRBJ1-5; TRBD1 is the table's D call, not checked against the DNA. TRBV21-1 represents a pseudogene. The CDR3 spans 14 residues. CDR3 region: CASSTLQGREPQHF. The CDR3 DNA sequence: TGTGCCAGCAGCACTCTACAGGGCAGGGAGCCCCAGCATTTT.

The V gene is TRBV20-1, the J gene TRBJ2-7; 8 nucleotides match TRBD2. Looked up from germline, CDR1 is DFQATT and CDR2 is SNEGSKA (reference sequence). V was pared by 6 bases and J by 3 bases, with 7 bases of the junction left unmatched. The CDR3 has 13 residues. CDR3 coding DNA: TGCAGTGCGGTGGCTAGCGGGCTCTACGAGCAGTACTTC. The encoded protein is CSAVASGLYEQYF.

V usage is TRBV6-5 and J usage is TRBJ1-2; D uncertain. The ends were cut back, 0 bases at V and 8 bases at J, with 10 bases in the middle. Germline CDR1 reads MNHEY; CDR2 reads SVGAGI. The CDR3 is 13 residues long. The CDR3 protein is CASSYSIQIGYTF. Here the CDR3 DNA reads TGTGCCAGCAGTTACTCGATACAAATCGGCTACACCTTC.

V usage is TRBV15 and J usage is TRBJ1-1; D is uncertain. The CDR3 consists of 13 residues. CDR1 and CDR2 (germline): LNHNV, YYDKDF (reference sequence). The V end was cut by 2 bases, the J end by 6 bases, with 10 bases between. In DNA, the CDR3 is TGTGCCACCAGCAGATCTCGTACGGCTGAAGCTTTCTTT. This sequence encodes CATSRSRTAEAFF.

Regarding this clonotype: Mismatch with germline at one junction end may stem from a read error. This chain uses TRBV15 with TRBJ2-1; 7 bases align to TRBD1. Germline V gene sequence: CDR1 LNHNV, CDR2 YYDKDF (reference sequence). The CDR3 is 16 residues long. This CDR3 reads CPTSRAWTGANNEQFF. Here the CDR3 DNA reads TGTCCCACCAGCAGGGCTTGGACAGGTGCAAACAATGAGCAGTTCTTC.

The chain recombines TRBV29-1 with TRBJ1-3, with a weak D call TRBD1 (5 bases). Germline assignment: CDR1 SQVTM and CDR2 ANQGSEA. V was trimmed by 0 bases and J by 5 bases, leaving 14 bases between them. The CDR3 has 15 amino acids. The chain's CDR3 is CSVEDPQGARNTIYF. CDR3 nucleotide sequence: TGCAGCGTTGAAGATCCGCAGGGAGCACGAAACACCATATATTTT. The whole variable domain, remainder taken from reference TRBV29-1 and TRBJ1-3, is SAVISQKPSRDICQRGTSLTIQCQVDSQVTMMFWYRQQPGQSLTLIATANQGSEATYESGFVIDKFPISRPNLTFSTLTVSNMSPEDSSIYLCSVEDPQGARNTIYFGEGSWLTVV.

The chain recombines TRBV11-1 with TRBJ1-1, with a tentative D call TRBD1 (5 bases). The V gene's germline CDR1 is SGHAT and CDR2 FQDESV (reference sequence). V was clipped by 2 bases and J by 1 base, with 17 bases between them. This CDR3 has 17 residues. CDR3 residues: CASSLNVGGRENTEAFF. DNA of the CDR3: TGTGCCAGCAGCTTAAATGTTGGGGGTAGGGAGAACACTGAAGCTTTCTTT. The whole variable domain, remainder taken from reference TRBV11-1 and TRBJ1-1, is EAEVAQSPRYKITEKSQAVAFWCDPISGHATLYWYRQILGQGPELLVQFQDESVVDDSQLPKDRFSAERLKGVDSTLKIQPAELGDSAMYLCASSLNVGGRENTEAFFGQGTRLTVV.

This clonotype was seen just once. The gene calls are TRBV15 and TRBJ2-3, with D maybe TRBD1 (6 bases). V shed 5 bases and J shed 2 bases, with 14 bases lying between them. The CDR3 extends over 15 amino acids. The germline V gene encodes CDR1 LNHNV and CDR2 YYDKDF (reference sequence). Written as DNA, the CDR3 is TGTGCCACCAGCTCAGGGGCTGGAGACACAGATACGCAGTATTTT. It encodes CATSSGAGDTDTQYF.

The chain uses TRBV6-5 and TRBJ1-1, with D tentatively TRBD1 (5 bases). Looked up from germline, CDR1 is MNHEY and CDR2 is SVGAGI. V was cut by 0 bases and J by 5 bases, with 13 bases left in between. CDR3 length: 15 amino acids. The CDR3 DNA is TGTGCCAGCAGTTACTCGGGGCAGTCACGGACTGAAGCTTTCTTT. This sequence encodes CASSYSGQSRTEAFF.

J is TRBJ1-6 and V is TRBV30, with 9 bases aligning to TRBD1. This CDR3 comprises 14 residues. Germline CDR1 reads GTSNPN; CDR2 reads SVGIG (reference sequence). J was trimmed by 9 bases and V by 2 bases; bases with no gene match: 5. The CDR3 DNA follows: TGTGCCTGGAGTAGGACAGGGGATAGTTCACCCCTCCACTTT. Residues: CAWSRTGDSSPLHF. Full variable domain (missing parts from reference TRBV30 and TRBJ1-6): SQTIHQWPATLVQPVGSPLSLECTVEGTSNPNLYWYRQAAGRGLQLLFYSVGIGQISSEVPQNLSASRPQDRQFILSSKKLLLSDSGFYLCAWSRTGDSSPLHFGNGTRLTVT.

This chain connects TRBV4-3 to TRBJ2-1, with D perhaps matching TRBD2 (5 bases). Germline V gene sequence: CDR1 LGHNA, CDR2 YSLEER. The CDR3 is 16 amino acids. The V gene lost 0 bases and the J gene lost 8 bases, with 17 bases spanning the gap. CDR3 sequence (DNA): TGCGCCAGCAGCCAAGATTTGAGCGAGGGTTCGGATGAGCAGTTCTTC. Its translation: CASSQDLSEGSDEQFF.

J is TRBJ1-1 and V is TRBV4-1; 7 positions match TRBD1. The CDR3 contains 12 residues. With 4 bases clipped from V and 7 bases from J, the junction kept 3 bases outside the gene matches. In germline, CDR1 is MGHRA, CDR2 YSYEKL. The CDR3 loop is CASSPDRSEAFF. In nucleotides, the CDR3 is TGCGCCAGCAGCCCGGACAGGAGTGAAGCTTTCTTT.